The TCR beta chain under discussion was sequenced for a study of CD8 T cells in ankylosing spondylitis. General study results and limits: Ankylosing spondylitis blood appeared to carry a characteristic TCR beta motif of roughly 8 highly homologous variants. Matched ankylosing spondylitis synovial fluid reportedly showed significant enrichment of disease-linked clones. In the blood and synovial fluid of reactive arthritis, some motif variants had been previously reported.

Germline-derived CDR1 and CDR2 are SGHKS and YYEKEE (reference sequence). Trimming took off 0 bases at V and 6 bases at J, with 13 bases between the two ends. This CDR3 has 15 amino acids. Preparation of TCR beta libraries was done by quantitative 5'-RACE with molecular barcodes. TCRdb re-called the 5' RACE reads through MiXCR, storing one row per CDR3 protein. The sample records some 800,000 distinct CDR3 sequences, about 11% being singletons. This clonotype was seen more than once but under ten times. Its matching antigen is unknown. The origin of this receptor is a male donor with ankylosing spondylitis. The sequencing sample was made of blood, either unsorted or a sorted T cell fraction (not recorded which). This chain links TRBV5-5 with TRBJ1-5; D is ambiguous. CDR3 loop: CASSLGWARAQPQHF. The CDR3 DNA follows: TGTGCCAGCAGCTTGGGCTGGGCTCGGGCTCAGCCCCAGCATTTT.